This T cell receptor (beta chain) was observed in a study of vaccination effects on CD4 cells after COVID-19. The overall study: Within the ViraFEST assay, antigen-specific CD4+ T cells underwent expansion with viral peptide pools prior to sequencing. Cultures used about 2 million PBMC per well, approximately 9.7 IU/ml IL-2 and about 10 ug/ml peptides.

This CDR3 is 15 amino acids long. Trimming stripped 2 bases from V and 9 bases from J, with 17 bases between. Germline V gene sequence: CDR1 MNHNS, CDR2 SASEGT. Measured with immunoSEQ multiplex PCR; TCRdb has only the in-frame clones, and not every one. The sample lists approximately 29,000 clones, around 69% seen once, with about 16% in the top ten. At the end of 9 to 11 days of culture, CD4+ T cells were isolated. Participants each got two BNT162b2 or mRNA-1273 vaccine doses. Vaccinated participants had no history of SARS-CoV-2 infection and tested negative for nucleocapsid antibodies. For this clone: Antigen unknown.

The clonotype originates from a human donor who received a COVID-19 vaccine. Specimen: CD4+ T cells from PBMCs cultured without peptide, collected after COVID-19 vaccination. V usage is TRBV6-1 and J usage is TRBJ1-5; D is unresolved. CDR3: CASSESRREIRPQHF. Written as DNA, the CDR3 is TGTGCCAGCAGTGAAAGTCGGAGGGAGATTAGGCCCCAGCATTTT.